This T cell receptor (beta chain) was sequenced in a study of T cells in Graves' hyperthyroidism and ophthalmopathy. Looking at the study overall: Prior to any treatment, at the point of initial diagnosis, peripheral blood was collected. Study-wide results and limits: Most clonotypes expanded in thyroid above 0.001 were likewise present in blood.

The germline V gene encodes CDR1 ENHRY and CDR2 SYGVKD. The V gene lost 3 bases and the J gene lost 0 bases, with 10 bases spanning the gap. CDR3 length equals 15 residues. Amplification targeted TCR beta CDR3 regions from RNA transcripts. Researchers ran a first-round RT-PCR on the TCR CDR3 using the HTBI primer set. TCRdb re-called the multiplex PCR reads through MiXCR, storing one row per CDR3 protein. Among about 400,000 distinct CDR3 sequences listed, 15% were seen once. This clonotype was seen repeatedly, ten times or more. Antigen: not known. Diagnosis of hyperthyroidism was new in patients aged 18 to 65, and its duration was under 2 months.

This clonotype originated in a woman aged 25 to 39 with Graves' hyperthyroidism. V is TRBV10-3 and J is TRBJ2-3; tentatively, D is TRBD2 (5 bases). The sequenced material came from blood. The CDR3 protein is CAISEPSGSTDTQYF. The CDR3 DNA reads TGTGCCATCAGTGAACCGAGCGGAAGCACAGATACGCAGTATTTT.